The rows below give T cell receptor beta chains drawn from one sample of a study of T cell changes during pregnancy in multiple sclerosis. TCRdb's table, derived via immunoSEQ multiplex PCR, lists solely in-frame clones and lacks some. The repertoire consists of about 32,000 clones, with roughly 89% occurring once and the leading ten covering about 4.3%. Here the sequenced sample was CD8+ T cells from peripheral blood mononuclear cells, taken in the second trimester of pregnancy. Receptor source: a female donor in good health, enrolled as a control in a pregnancy study. Both conserved end residues are part of each CDR3. D genes are given only for firm matches. Some rows have no size entry. The others give once, few or many, or a class for an expanded clone.

CDR3aa | CDR3nt | v_gene | d_gene | j_gene | abundance
CASTPDSGSSYEQYF | TGCGCCAGCACCCCCGACAGCGGGAGCTCCTACGAGCAGTACTTC | TRBV4-3 | TRBD2 | TRBJ2-7 | once
CASSDWQGVTGELFF | TGTGCCAGCAGTGACTGGCAGGGCGTAACCGGGGAGCTGTTTTTT | TRBV2 | NA | TRBJ2-2 | NA
CASSLGQGALSGNTIYF | TGTGCCAGCAGTCTCGGACAGGGGGCCCTCTCTGGAAACACCATATATTTT | TRBV27 | TRBD1 | TRBJ1-3 | NA
CASSEFRFESGETQYF | TGTGCCAGCAGTGAATTTCGGTTCGAATCGGGAGAGACCCAGTACTTC | TRBV25-1 | NA | TRBJ2-5 | NA
CASSIARYGYTF | TGTGCCAGTAGTATAGCCCGTTATGGCTACACCTTC | TRBV19 | NA | TRBJ1-2 | NA
CASSVDRPGNTIYF | TGTGCCAGCAGCGTCGACAGGCCTGGAAACACCATATATTTT | TRBV9 | NA | TRBJ1-3 | NA
CASTSSGMNTEAFF | TGTGCCAGCACCTCATCGGGGATGAACACTGAAGCTTTCTTT | TRBV6-5 | NA | TRBJ1-1 | NA
CAWSGGVEQYF | TGTGCCTGGAGTGGCGGGGTCGAGCAGTACTTC | TRBV30 | NA | TRBJ2-7 | NA
CSVNWATYGYTF | TGCAGCGTCAACTGGGCAACCTATGGCTACACCTTC | TRBV29-1 | NA | TRBJ1-2 | NA
CASSESVSGGTDTQYF | TGTGCCAGCAGTGAATCGGTTAGCGGGGGCACAGATACGCAGTATTTT | TRBV6-4 | TRBD2 | TRBJ2-3 | NA
CASSGWGQNTEAFF | TGTGCCAGTTCCGGCTGGGGCCAGAACACTGAAGCTTTCTTT | TRBV13 | NA | TRBJ1-1 | few
CASSSLAGYNEQFF | TGTGCCAGCAGCTCACTAGCGGGGTACAATGAGCAGTTCTTC | TRBV7-9 | TRBD2 | TRBJ2-1 | NA
CASSIRTSQGQKKGGYTF | TGTGCCAGCAGCATTAGAACGTCACAGGGGCAAAAAAAGGGTGGCTACACCTTC | TRBV13 | TRBD1 | TRBJ1-2 | NA
CASSIDPDGRTMDGYTF | TGTGCCAGTAGTATAGATCCGGACGGGCGGACTATGGATGGCTACACCTTC | TRBV19 | NA | TRBJ1-2 | once
CASSQDMEQGYTF | TGCGCCAGCAGCCAAGATATGGAACAGGGCTACACCTTC | TRBV4-3 | NA | TRBJ1-2 | NA
CASSRQSSNQPQHF | TGTGCCAGCAGCCGACAGTCTAGCAATCAGCCCCAGCATTTT | TRBV7-9 | NA | TRBJ1-5 | NA
CASSARGYTEAFF | TGCGCCAGCAGCGCCAGGGGTTACACTGAAGCTTTCTTT | TRBV4-3 | NA | TRBJ1-1 | NA
CASSQERGGPDTQYF | TGTGCCAGCAGCCAAGAGCGGGGGGGCCCAGATACGCAGTATTTT | TRBV4-2 | TRBD2 | TRBJ2-3 | NA
CASREGTGDHQPQHF | TGTGCCAGCAGGGAGGGGACAGGAGATCATCAGCCCCAGCATTTT | TRBV6-5 | TRBD1 | TRBJ1-5 | NA
CASSARLAGESFAGELFF | TGTGCCAGCAGCGCCAGACTAGCGGGGGAATCATTCGCCGGGGAGCTGTTTTTT | TRBV9 | TRBD2 | TRBJ2-2 | once
CAWSRLGQLPGQPQHF | TGTGCCTGGAGCCGACTTGGACAGCTCCCCGGTCAGCCCCAGCATTTT | TRBV30 | NA | TRBJ1-5 | NA
CATQDRGGYGYTF | TGTGCCACCCAGGACAGGGGGGGCTATGGCTACACCTTC | TRBV25-1 | TRBD1 | TRBJ1-2 | NA
CASSVVGGWGRNEQFF | TGTGCCAGCAGCGTAGTAGGCGGCTGGGGGAGGAATGAGCAGTTCTTC | TRBV9 | NA | TRBJ2-1 | NA
CASNPGQGDYGYTF | TGTGCCAGCAACCCGGGACAGGGGGACTATGGCTACACCTTC | TRBV9 | TRBD1 | TRBJ1-2 | NA
CSVEDFLQGGFGEKLFF | TGCAGCGTTGAAGATTTCCTACAGGGGGGGTTCGGTGAAAAACTGTTTTTT | TRBV29-1 | TRBD1 | TRBJ1-4 | once
CASSSLTDTQYF | TGTGCCAGCAGCTCCCTGACAGATACGCAGTATTTT | TRBV7-9 | NA | TRBJ2-3 | NA
CAWSDTTPPDTIYF | TGTGCCTGGAGCGATACTACCCCCCCGGACACCATATATTTT | TRBV30 | NA | TRBJ1-3 | NA
CASSSEGEQYF | TGCGCCAGCAGCTCGGAGGGCGAGCAGTACTTC | TRBV5-1 | NA | TRBJ2-7 | NA
CASSQAVYGTDTQYF | TGCGCCAGCAGCCAAGCTGTCTATGGCACAGATACGCAGTATTTT | TRBV4-3 | NA | TRBJ2-3 | NA
CASKLLAGDADTQYF | TGTGCCAGCAAGCTCCTAGCGGGGGATGCAGATACGCAGTATTTT | TRBV2 | TRBD2 | TRBJ2-3 | once
CASSMLGQDYATNEKLFF | TGTGCCAGTAGTATGCTCGGACAGGACTATGCAACTAATGAAAAACTGTTTTTT | TRBV19 | TRBD1 | TRBJ1-4 | NA
CATSRDLNEKLFF | TGTGCCACCAGCAGAGATCTTAATGAAAAACTGTTTTTT | TRBV15 | NA | TRBJ1-4 | NA
CANTGTIYGTQYF | TGCGCCAATACCGGGACTATTTATGGTACGCAGTATTTT | TRBV10-1 | TRBD2 | TRBJ2-3 | NA
CASSPGISYNEQFF | TGTGCCAGCAGTCCCGGTATTAGCTACAATGAGCAGTTCTTC | TRBV6-4 | NA | TRBJ2-1 | NA
CASSLVGEQFF | TGTGCCAGCAGCTTAGTCGGTGAGCAGTTCTTC | TRBV7-9 | NA | TRBJ2-1 | NA
CASSPTGSTEAFF | TGTGCCAGCAGCCCGACAGGGTCCACTGAAGCTTTCTTT | TRBV11-3 | TRBD1 | TRBJ1-1 | NA
CASSLLKRGFYEQYF | TGTGCCAGCAGCTTACTGAAGCGGGGATTCTACGAGCAGTACTTC | TRBV7-2 | TRBD2 | TRBJ2-7 | once
CASSSRTGGQSYEQYF | TGTGCCAGCAGCTCAAGGACAGGGGGCCAATCCTACGAGCAGTACTTC | TRBV7-9 | TRBD1 | TRBJ2-7 | once
CASGLGRGSNQPQHF | TGTGCTAGTGGTTTGGGGAGGGGAAGCAATCAGCCCCAGCATTTT | TRBV12-5 | NA | TRBJ1-5 | NA
CASSPWEQADTDTQYF | TGTGCCAGCTCACCATGGGAACAGGCGGACACAGATACGCAGTATTTT | TRBV18 | NA | TRBJ2-3 | few
CASRGPYNSPLHF | TGTGCCAGCAGGGGCCCCTATAATTCACCCCTCCACTTT | TRBV27 | NA | TRBJ1-6 | NA